The next 18 T cell receptor beta chains were all read from a single sample in a study of blood T cell repertoires in COVID-19. Here immunoSEQ multiplex PCR was the method, and the copy in TCRdb shows in-frame clones only, minus some. The repertoire holds approximately 250,000 clones, with 88% as singletons. The sample comprised PBMCs or T cells enriched from blood (not recorded which). The receptor set was obtained from a woman aged 35 to 49 with acute COVID-19.

CDR3 region: CASSPPGQGAKGYTF. The CDR3 DNA sequence: TGTGCCAGCTCACCACCGGGACAGGGGGCTAAAGGCTACACCTTC. The chain carries TRBV18 and TRBJ1-2, with TRBD1 matching over 12 bases. CDR1 and CDR2 from the germline V gene are KGHSH and LQKENI. The CDR3 is 15 amino acids. J gave up 8 bases and V 0 bases, and 4 bases lay outside the gene matches.

The chain carries TRBV25-1 and TRBJ2-7, with D possibly matching TRBD1 (7 bases). From germline, CDR1 is MGHDK and CDR2 SYGVNS. This CDR3 comprises 15 residues. The V gene lost 4 bases and the J gene lost 5 bases, with 18 bases spanning the gap. In DNA form, the CDR3 reads TGTGCCAGCAGTGTGGGACAGCCGGGGGTGCACGAGCAGTACTTC. Its protein product is CASSVGQPGVHEQYF.

The chain employs TRBV7-9 and TRBJ2-7; no reliable D call. Germline V gives CDR1 SEHNR, CDR2 FQNEAQ (reference sequence). The ends were cut back, 1 base at V and 0 bases at J, with 10 bases in the middle. The CDR3 spans 15 residues. This chain's CDR3 is CASSLGAVLSYEQYF. The CDR3 coding sequence is TGTGCCAGCAGCTTAGGCGCGGTCCTCTCCTACGAGCAGTACTTC.

The rearrangement joins TRBV9 to TRBJ1-1, with D perhaps matching TRBD1 (6 bases). Germline loops: CDR1 SGDLS, CDR2 YYNGEE. This CDR3 spans 15 amino acids. Trimming took 0 bases from V and 3 from J, leaving 12 bases between them. The CDR3 region has the DNA TGTGCCAGCAGCGTAGATTTGCAGGGGCACACTGAAGCTTTCTTT. It encodes CASSVDLQGHTEAFF.

The chain carries TRBV7-9 and TRBJ2-2; a possible D gene is TRBD1 (5 bases). CDR3 length equals 18 residues. CDR1 is SEHNR, CDR2 FQNEAQ, per germline (reference sequence). Trimming removed 2 bases at V and 3 bases at J, with 19 bases between. The CDR3 protein is CASSLWQGRVIDTGELFF. In DNA, the CDR3 is TGTGCCAGCAGCTTATGGCAGGGAAGGGTTATCGACACCGGGGAGCTGTTTTTT.

The rearrangement links TRBV24-1 to TRBJ2-1; D unclear. Germline assignment: CDR1 KGHDR and CDR2 SFDVKD. Trimming shortened V by 4 bases and J by 8 bases, and 8 bases separated the two germline ends. The CDR3 sequence is 12 residues long. CDR3 DNA: TGTGCCACCAGTGAGTGGAGCGATGAGCAGTTCTTC. Its protein is CATSEWSDEQFF.

The chain couples TRBV11-2 to TRBJ2-1; D gene unclear. The V gene lost 5 bases and the J gene lost 8 bases, with 10 bases spanning the gap. CDR3 size: 12 residues. The germline CDR1 and CDR2 sequences are SGHAT and FQNNGV. CDR3 protein: CASSPRSDEQFF. In DNA, the CDR3 is TGTGCCAGCAGCCCCCGATCAGATGAGCAGTTCTTC.

The CDR3 protein is CASSELGGSGLNYGYTF. CDR3 DNA sequence: TGTGCCAGCAGTGAATTGGGGGGTTCGGGACTTAACTATGGCTACACCTTC. The rearrangement uses TRBV6-1 and TRBJ1-2; possible D gene TRBD1, 5 bases. The CDR3 is 17 residues long. Trimming took 2 bases from V and 1 from J, leaving 17 bases between them. Germline V lookup: CDR1 MNHNS, CDR2 SASEGT.

This rearrangement joins TRBV10-3 to TRBJ1-4, with 10 bases lining up with TRBD1. The germline V gene has CDR1 ENHRY and CDR2 SYGVKD. The trim removed 2 bases at V and 7 bases at J, leaving 4 bases unmatched. This CDR3 is built from 15 residues. The CDR3 bases are TGTGCCATCAGTGAGCGGACAGGGGGTTCTGAAAAACTGTTTTTT. This gives the protein CAISERTGGSEKLFF.

This clone was counted a few times. The chain carries TRBV5-4 and TRBJ2-2, with 9 positions matching TRBD2. Germline lookup yields CDR1 SGHNT and CDR2 YYREEE (reference sequence). The CDR3 covers 16 residues. The V gene end was trimmed by 2 bases and the J gene end by 4 bases; junction bases not matched to a gene: 6. CDR3 nucleotides: TGTGCCAGCAGCTTTGGCGGGAGGGCCATCACCGGGGAGCTGTTTTTT. This gives the protein CASSFGGRAITGELFF.

The genes are TRBV6-5 and TRBJ2-7, with TRBD1 identical over 9 bases. The CDR3 is 14 residues long. CDR1 and CDR2 (germline): MNHEY, SVGAGI. V gave up 4 bases and J gave up 5 bases; unmatched junction bases: 6. CDR3 loop: CASSSHTGGNEQYF. For the CDR3, the DNA is TGTGCCAGCAGTTCTCATACAGGGGGCAACGAGCAGTACTTC.

The chain combines TRBV7-6 with TRBJ2-1; D perhaps matches TRBD2 (7 bases). The CDR3 runs to 16 residues. The germline V and J ends were trimmed by 4 bases and 7 bases, with 20 bases remaining between them. The V gene's germline CDR1 is SGHVS and CDR2 FNYEAQ. CDR3 region: CASSSGRGSAGNEQFF. In nucleotides, the CDR3 is TGTGCCAGCAGCTCGGGGAGGGGGTCGGCGGGAAATGAGCAGTTCTTC.

This clone was seen once. V usage is TRBV5-6 and J usage is TRBJ2-1; 11 positions agree with TRBD2. Germline assignment: CDR1 SGHDT and CDR2 YYEEEE. V dropped 4 bases and J dropped 4; count of bases not matched to a gene: 4. This CDR3 has 15 amino acids. The CDR3, as DNA: TGTGCCAGCAGCCCGGGACTAGCGGATTACAATGAGCAGTTCTTC. Translation: CASSPGLADYNEQFF.

The chain uses TRBV28 and TRBJ1-5; possible D gene TRBD1, 6 bases. Trimming pared 6 bases from V and 4 bases from J, leaving 19 bases between. Germline loops: CDR1 MDHEN, CDR2 SYDVKM. The CDR3 spans 16 residues. This CDR3 is CASRKEQGFLNQPQHF. CDR3 bases: TGTGCCAGCAGAAAAGAACAGGGATTTCTAAATCAGCCCCAGCATTTT.

This clone was seen a few times. This chain links TRBV9 with TRBJ2-5, with TRBD2 identical over 14 bases. This CDR3 is built from 15 residues. Germline V gives CDR1 SGDLS, CDR2 YYNGEE. V dropped 3 bases and J dropped 7; count of bases not matched to a gene: 5. The DNA for the CDR3 is TGTGCCAGCAGCGGACTAGCGGGAGGGCTCGGGACCCAGTACTTC. Encoded protein: CASSGLAGGLGTQYF.

The chain uses TRBV27 and TRBJ1-2; possibly TRBD1 for D (6 bases). CDR3 length: 14 residues. Trimming left V 3 bases short and J 4 bases short, with 12 bases between. Germline-derived CDR1 and CDR2 are MNHEY and SMNVEV (reference sequence). The CDR3 reads CASSLSTGTYGYTF. DNA of the CDR3: TGTGCCAGCAGTTTGTCAACAGGGACCTATGGCTACACCTTC.

The CDR3 nucleotides are TGTGCCAGCAGCCAAGGTACTAGCTACTACGAGCAGTACTTC. The encoded protein is CASSQGTSYYEQYF. This chain uses TRBV3-1 (or the pseudogene TRBV3-2) with TRBJ2-7, with a weak D call TRBD2 (6 bases). Germline CDR1 LGHDT, CDR2 YNNKEL (reference sequence). This CDR3 region has 14 residues. Trimming shortened V by 1 base and J by 3 bases, and 10 bases separated the two germline ends.

This sequence joins TRBV5-6 and TRBJ1-2; D gene uncertain. CDR1 and CDR2 (germline): SGHDT, YYEEEE. V lost 0 bases to trimming and J lost 4 bases, with 13 bases between them. CDR3 size: 15 residues. The CDR3 sequence: CASSLGGREFYGYTF. The CDR3 nucleotides read TGTGCCAGCAGCTTGGGAGGGAGGGAATTCTATGGCTACACCTTC.